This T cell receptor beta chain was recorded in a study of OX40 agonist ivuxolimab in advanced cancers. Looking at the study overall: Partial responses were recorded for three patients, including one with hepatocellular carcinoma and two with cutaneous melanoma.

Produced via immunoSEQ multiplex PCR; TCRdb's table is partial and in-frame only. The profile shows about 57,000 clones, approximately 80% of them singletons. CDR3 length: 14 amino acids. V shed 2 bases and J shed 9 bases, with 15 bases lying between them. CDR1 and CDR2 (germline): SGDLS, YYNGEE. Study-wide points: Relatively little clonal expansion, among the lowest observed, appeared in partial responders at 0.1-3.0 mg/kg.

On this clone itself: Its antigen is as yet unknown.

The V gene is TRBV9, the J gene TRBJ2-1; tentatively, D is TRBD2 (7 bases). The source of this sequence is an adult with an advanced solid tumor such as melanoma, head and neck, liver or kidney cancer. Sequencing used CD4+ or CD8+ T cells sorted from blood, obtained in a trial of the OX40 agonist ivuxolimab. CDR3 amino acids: CASSVAGGASEQFF. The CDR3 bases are TGTGCCAGCAGCGTCGCTGGGGGGGCCAGTGAGCAGTTCTTC.